Following are 21 T cell receptor beta chains from one sample sequenced in a study of radiotherapy plus CTLA-4 blockade in lung cancer. TCRdb keeps only in-frame clones here, not all; method: immunoSEQ multiplex PCR. Seen here are 90,000 to 100,000 clones, roughly 80% observed once, and the top ten hold 20% to 30%. This specimen consisted of peripheral blood, obtained from a patient treated with radiotherapy plus ipilimumab. These receptors came from a human donor with non-small cell lung cancer that progressed on radiotherapy plus ipilimumab.

The chain carries TRBV7-9 and TRBJ2-1, with D possibly being TRBD2 (6 bases). Deletions cut 5 bases from V and 4 bases from J, with 12 bases between. The CDR3 loop spans 14 amino acids. The germline V gene encodes CDR1 SEHNR and CDR2 FQNEAQ (reference sequence). The CDR3 nucleotides read TGTGCCAGCAGCCCCTCGGGGAGGTACAATGAGCAGTTCTTC. It yields the protein CASSPSGRYNEQFF. Full variable domain (remainder filled in from reference TRBV7-9 and TRBJ2-1): DTGVSQNPRHKITKRGQNVTFRCDPISEHNRLYWYRQTLGQGPEFLTYFQNEAQLEKSRLLSDRFSAERPKGSFSTLEIQRTEQGDSAMYLCASSPSGRYNEQFFGPGTRLTVL.

This clone appeared a single time. This chain links TRBV7-2 with TRBJ2-3, with D perhaps matching TRBD2 (5 bases). Germline assignment: CDR1 SGHTA and CDR2 FQGNSA. Trimming cost V 5 bases and J 4 bases, with 13 bases left between them. CDR3 length equals 14 residues. The CDR3 loop is CASSTPAGADTQYF. The CDR3 DNA reads as TGTGCCAGCAGCACACCCGCGGGCGCAGATACGCAGTATTTT.

The chain is built from TRBV28 and TRBJ2-1; D gene ambiguous. Germline-derived CDR1 and CDR2 are MDHEN and SYDVKM. The length of the CDR3 is 13 residues. The V and J ends lost 5 bases and 7 bases respectively, with 12 bases between them. The CDR3 coding sequence is TGTGCCAGCAGTATTAGCAGACCTAATGAGCAGTTCTTC. It encodes CASSISRPNEQFF.

In its sample, this clone was seen a few times. The V and J genes are TRBV7-9 and TRBJ2-7, with D hard to call. The CDR3 sequence is 13 residues long. Germline V gene data show CDR1 as SEHNR and CDR2 as FQNEAQ (reference sequence). The ends were cut back, 2 bases at V and 5 bases at J, with 10 bases in the middle. The CDR3, as DNA: TGTGCCAGCAGCTTAAGCGCAGTCCACGAGCAGTACGTC. Amino acids: CASSLSAVHEQYV.

This chain connects TRBV29-1 to TRBJ2-5, with a possible D match to TRBD1 (6 bases). Trimming took off 1 base at V and 5 bases at J, with 11 bases between the two ends. CDR3 size: 13 residues. Per the germline V gene, CDR1 is SQVTM and CDR2 is ANQGSEA. CDR3 sequence: CSVEGTDEETQYF. For the CDR3, the DNA is TGCAGCGTTGAAGGGACAGATGAGGAGACCCAGTACTTC.

In this sample, this clone turned up a few times. V gene TRBV27 combines with J gene TRBJ2-4; no clear D. This CDR3 is 14 amino acids long. Germline CDR1 and CDR2: MNHEY and SMNVEV (reference sequence). Trimming shortened V by 4 bases and J by 8 bases, and 15 bases separated the two germline ends. The CDR3 reads CASSSPLKRDIQYF. The CDR3, as DNA: TGTGCCAGCAGTTCCCCCCTAAAAAGGGACATTCAGTACTTC.

The J gene is TRBJ2-7, the V gene TRBV28; 15 nucleotides line up with TRBD2. The length of the CDR3 is 15 residues. Germline trimming cut 8 bases from V and 4 bases from J; bases unmatched to any gene: 6. CDR1 and CDR2 (germline): MDHEN, SYDVKM. In nucleotides, the CDR3 is TGTGCCAGCGGTGGACTAGCGGGAGGGCTATACGAGCAGTACTTC. The encoded protein is CASGGLAGGLYEQYF.

The chain combines TRBV7-9 with TRBJ1-1, with 8 bases lining up with TRBD1. V was clipped by 3 bases and J by 1 base; unmatched bases: 4. The CDR3 is 15 amino acids. Germline V gene lookup returns CDR1 SEHNR and CDR2 FQNEAQ (reference sequence). The CDR3 sequence: CASSFNTGGNTEAFF. The CDR3 nucleotides are TGTGCCAGCAGCTTTAATACAGGGGGGAACACTGAAGCTTTCTTT.

The gene calls are TRBV5-8 and TRBJ2-2, with D unclear. The CDR3 spans 13 residues. Trimming stripped 2 bases from V and 4 bases from J, with 6 bases between. Germline V CDR1 and CDR2: SGHTS, YDEGEE. CDR3 bases: TGTGCCAGCAGCTTATCCGTCACCGGGGAGCTGTTTTTT. Its translation: CASSLSVTGELFF.

The V gene is TRBV28, the J gene TRBJ2-1; D is unresolved. The V and J ends lost 7 bases and 5 bases respectively, with 15 bases between them. CDR3 size: 14 residues. The germline V gene encodes CDR1 MDHEN and CDR2 SYDVKM. The CDR3 sequence: CASTPPQAHNEQFF. CDR3 nucleotides: TGTGCCAGCACCCCCCCGCAGGCCCACAATGAGCAGTTCTTC.

The V gene is TRBV28, the J gene TRBJ1-5, with D hard to call. Per the germline V gene, CDR1 is MDHEN and CDR2 is SYDVKM. This CDR3 has 15 residues. Trimming removed 2 bases from V and 6 bases from J, with 14 bases in between. The CDR3 here is CASSLGAGRVQPQHF. Written as DNA, the CDR3 is TGTGCCAGCAGTTTAGGTGCGGGAAGAGTTCAGCCCCAGCATTTT. Supplemented by reference TRBV28 and TRBJ1-5, the full variable domain reads DVKVTQSSRYLVKRTGEKVFLECVQDMDHENMFWYRQDPGLGLRLIYFSYDVKMKEKGDIPEGYSVSREKKERFSLILESASTNQTSMYLCASSLGAGRVQPQHFGDGTRLSIL.

The table lists this clone with a few counts. CDR3 in DNA: TGTGCCAGCAGTCTCCCGCAGGAAAAACTGTTTTTT. Encoded protein: CASSLPQEKLFF. The V call is TRBV6-6, the J call TRBJ1-4, with no clear D. Germline V lookup: CDR1 MNHNY, CDR2 SVGAGI (reference sequence). V lost 5 bases to trimming and J lost 8 bases, with 9 bases between them. The CDR3 covers 12 residues.

This clone was seen a handful of times. V usage is TRBV10-3 and J usage is TRBJ1-2, with 8 bases aligning to TRBD1. The CDR3 is made up of 12 amino acids. The germline V gene encodes CDR1 ENHRY and CDR2 SYGVKD. V lost 10 bases and J lost 4; bases outside the gene matches: 5. DNA of the CDR3: TGTGCCACCACCGACAGGGGCTATGGCTACACCTTC. Its protein is CATTDRGYGYTF.

The V gene is TRBV6-5, the J gene TRBJ2-1; 11 bases line up with TRBD2. Germline-derived CDR1 and CDR2 are MNHEY and SVGAGI. V gave up 4 bases and J gave up 7 bases; unmatched junction bases: 6. This CDR3 has 15 residues. In nucleotides, the CDR3 is TGTGCCAGCAGTTCACTAGCGGGAGTTTCTAATGAGCAGTTCTTC. Amino acid sequence: CASSSLAGVSNEQFF.

The CDR3 spells CSGRDRANEKLFF. As DNA, the CDR3 is TGCAGCGGAAGGGACAGGGCTAATGAAAAACTGTTTTTT. V usage is TRBV29-1 and J usage is TRBJ1-4; 9 bases align to TRBD1. The CDR3 length is 13 residues. The germline CDR1 and CDR2 sequences are SQVTM and ANQGSEA. The V segment lost 7 bases and the J segment 3 bases; nucleotides outside the gene matches: 3.

This chain joins TRBV10-2 and TRBJ2-7; TRBD1 matches at 8 bases. This CDR3 has 14 residues. V shed 7 bases and J 4 bases; nucleotides not matched to a gene: 9. Germline loops: CDR1 WSHSY, CDR2 SAAADI. The CDR3 loop is CASMGDRSLYEQYF. Here the CDR3 DNA reads TGCGCCAGCATGGGGGACAGGTCCCTTTACGAGCAGTACTTC.

The rearrangement links TRBV10-3 to TRBJ2-1; D is undetermined. The V gene lost 6 bases and the J gene lost 9 bases, with 12 bases spanning the gap. The CDR3 is made up of 12 amino acids. Germline CDR1 and CDR2: ENHRY and SYGVKD. The CDR3 here is CAIRGAIGEQFF. CDR3 coding DNA: TGTGCCATCAGGGGCGCCATCGGTGAGCAGTTCTTC.

DNA of the CDR3: TGTGCCACCAGCAGAGATGGAGGGAACAATGAGCAGTTCTTC. Its protein product is CATSRDGGNNEQFF. V and J are TRBV15 and TRBJ2-1, with D perhaps matching TRBD2 (6 bases). Germline CDR1 is LNHNV and CDR2 is YYDKDF (reference sequence). V lost 0 bases, J lost 5 bases, and 8 bases lay in between. CDR3 length: 14 amino acids.

This sequence joins TRBV28 and TRBJ1-2; TRBD1 might be the D (6 bases). The V end was cut by 3 bases, the J end by 7 bases, with 18 bases between. This CDR3 is 15 amino acids long. CDR1 is MDHEN, CDR2 SYDVKM, per germline. CDR3 region: CASSFPNWGAGGYTF. The CDR3, as DNA: TGTGCCAGCAGTTTCCCGAACTGGGGGGCGGGTGGCTACACCTTC.

The chain joins TRBV7-2 to TRBJ1-2; possible D gene TRBD1, 5 bases. CDR3 length: 15 amino acids. V lost 5 bases to trimming and J lost 6 bases, with 19 bases between them. Germline CDR1 reads SGHTA; CDR2 reads FQGNSA. In DNA, the CDR3 is TGTGCCAGCAGCCGACGACCGCAGGGACCTCATGGCTACACCTTC. This encodes CASSRRPQGPHGYTF.

The chain couples TRBV6-5 to TRBJ2-1; tentative D call: TRBD2 (5 bases). The germline V and J ends were trimmed by 3 bases and 0 bases, with 9 bases remaining between them. The germline V gene has CDR1 MNHEY and CDR2 SVGAGI. The CDR3 extends over 15 amino acids. CDR3: CASSYGGGSYNEQFF. The DNA of the CDR3 is TGTGCCAGCAGTTATGGCGGAGGCTCCTACAATGAGCAGTTCTTC.